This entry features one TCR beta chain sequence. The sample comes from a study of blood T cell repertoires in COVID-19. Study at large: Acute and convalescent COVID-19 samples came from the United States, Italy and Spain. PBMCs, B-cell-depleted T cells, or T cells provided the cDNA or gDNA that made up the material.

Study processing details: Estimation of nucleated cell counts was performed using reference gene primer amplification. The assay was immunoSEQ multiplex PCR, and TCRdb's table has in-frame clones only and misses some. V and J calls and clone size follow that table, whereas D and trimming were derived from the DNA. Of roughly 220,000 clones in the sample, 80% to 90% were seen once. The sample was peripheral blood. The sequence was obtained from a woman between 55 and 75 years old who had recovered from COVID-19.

CDR3 residues: CASSSTGTSATDTQYF. DNA for the CDR3: TGTGCCAGCAGCTCAACCGGGACTAGCGCCACAGATACGCAGTATTTT. The rearrangement uses TRBV7-9 and TRBJ2-3; 10 bases line up with TRBD2. The germline gives CDR1 SEHNR, CDR2 FQNEAQ (reference sequence). Germline trimming cut 4 bases from V and 2 bases from J; bases unmatched to any gene: 6. This CDR3 has 16 residues.